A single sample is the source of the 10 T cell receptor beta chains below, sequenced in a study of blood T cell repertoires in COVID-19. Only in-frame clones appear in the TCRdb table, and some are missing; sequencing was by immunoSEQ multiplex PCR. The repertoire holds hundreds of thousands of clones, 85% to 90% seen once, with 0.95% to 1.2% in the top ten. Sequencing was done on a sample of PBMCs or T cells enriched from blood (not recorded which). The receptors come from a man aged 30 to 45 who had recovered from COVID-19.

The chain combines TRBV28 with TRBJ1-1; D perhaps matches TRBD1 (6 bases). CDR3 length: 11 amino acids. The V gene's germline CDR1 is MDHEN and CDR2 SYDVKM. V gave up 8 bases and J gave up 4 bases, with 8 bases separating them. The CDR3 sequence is CASEDSTEAFF. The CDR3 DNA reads TGTGCCAGCGAGGACAGCACTGAAGCTTTCTTT. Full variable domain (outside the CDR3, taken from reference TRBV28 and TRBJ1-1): DVKVTQSSRYLVKRTGEKVFLECVQDMDHENMFWYRQDPGLGLRLIYFSYDVKMKEKGDIPEGYSVSREKKERFSLILESASTNQTSMYLCASEDSTEAFFGQGTRLTVV.

CDR3 sequence: CSVGGQESTDTQYF. The CDR3 DNA follows: TGCAGCGTTGGGGGACAGGAAAGCACAGATACGCAGTATTTT. The chain employs TRBV29-1 and TRBJ2-3; 8 bases fit TRBD1. CDR1 and CDR2 from the germline V gene are SQVTM and ANQGSEA. There are 14 residues in the CDR3. Unmatched junction bases numbered 3, after V lost 4 bases and J lost 0 bases.

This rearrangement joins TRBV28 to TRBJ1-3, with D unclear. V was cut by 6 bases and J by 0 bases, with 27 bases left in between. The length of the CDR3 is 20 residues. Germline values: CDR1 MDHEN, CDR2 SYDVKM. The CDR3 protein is CASRSRRMIQTTSSGNTIYF. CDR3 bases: TGTGCCAGCAGGTCCCGCCGGATGATACAGACCACATCCTCTGGAAACACCATATATTTT.

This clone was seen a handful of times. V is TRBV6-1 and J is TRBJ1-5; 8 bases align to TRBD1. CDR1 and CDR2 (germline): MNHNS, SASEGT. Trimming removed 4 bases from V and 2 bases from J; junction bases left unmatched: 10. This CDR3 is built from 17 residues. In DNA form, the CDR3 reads TGTGCCAGCAGTGTGCAACCAGGGGGCTTCGGCAATCAGCCCCAGCATTTT. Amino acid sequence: CASSVQPGGFGNQPQHF.

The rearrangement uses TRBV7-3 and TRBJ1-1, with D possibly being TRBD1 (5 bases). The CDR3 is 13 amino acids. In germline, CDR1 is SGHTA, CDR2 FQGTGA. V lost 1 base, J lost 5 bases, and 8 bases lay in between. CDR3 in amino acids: CASSLISGTEAFF. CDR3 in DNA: TGTGCCAGCAGCTTAATTTCAGGGACTGAAGCTTTCTTT. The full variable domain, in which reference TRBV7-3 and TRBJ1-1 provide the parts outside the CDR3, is GAGVSQTPSNKVTEKGKYVELRCDPISGHTALYWYRQSLGQGPEFLIYFQGTGAADDSGLPNDRFFAVRPEGSVSTLKIQRTERGDSAVYLCASSLISGTEAFFGQGTRLTVV.

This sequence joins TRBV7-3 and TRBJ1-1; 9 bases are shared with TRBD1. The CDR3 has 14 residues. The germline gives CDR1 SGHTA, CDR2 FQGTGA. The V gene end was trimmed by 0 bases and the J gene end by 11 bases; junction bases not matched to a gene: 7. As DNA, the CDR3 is TGTGCCAGCAGCTTAACTGGATCAGGGACAGGGGCTTTCTTT. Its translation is CASSLTGSGTGAFF.

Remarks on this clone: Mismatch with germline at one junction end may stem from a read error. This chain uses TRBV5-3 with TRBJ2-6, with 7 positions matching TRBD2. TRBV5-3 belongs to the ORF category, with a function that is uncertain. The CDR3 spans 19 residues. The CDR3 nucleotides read TGTGTCAGAAGCCCGGGCAGCGGGAAAGTGAGTTCTGGGGCCAACGTCCTGACTTTC. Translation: CVRSPGSGKVSSGANVLTF.

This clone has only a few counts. The CDR3 spells CASSSDYTEAFF. CDR3 in DNA: TGTGCCAGTAGCTCAGACTACACTGAAGCTTTCTTT. The chain uses TRBV19 and TRBJ1-1; D remains ambiguous. Per the germline V gene, CDR1 is LNHDA and CDR2 is SQIVND (reference sequence). V was trimmed by 6 bases and J by 3 bases, leaving 8 bases between them. This CDR3 has 12 residues.

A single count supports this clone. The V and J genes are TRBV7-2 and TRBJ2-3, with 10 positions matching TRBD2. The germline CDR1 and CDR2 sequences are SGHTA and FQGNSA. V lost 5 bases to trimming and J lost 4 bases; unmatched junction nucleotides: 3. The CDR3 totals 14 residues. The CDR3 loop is CASSGLAAADTQYF. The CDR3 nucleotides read TGTGCCAGCAGCGGACTAGCGGCGGCAGATACGCAGTATTTT.

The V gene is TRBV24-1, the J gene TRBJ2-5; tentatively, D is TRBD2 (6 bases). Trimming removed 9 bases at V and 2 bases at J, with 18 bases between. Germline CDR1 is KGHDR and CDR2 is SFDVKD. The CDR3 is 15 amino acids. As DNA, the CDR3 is TGTGCCACCTCCCCAAGGGACGGGGGACAAGAGACCCAGTACTTC. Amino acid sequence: CATSPRDGGQETQYF.